This T cell receptor (beta chain) was retrieved from a study of CD8+ T cells in alopecia areata. CDR1 is SGHNT and CDR2 is YYREEE in the germline V gene (reference sequence). The CDR3 spans 12 residues. It was from PBMCs that CD4+ and CD8+ T cells were sorted. Whole-study findings and limits: Tissue-resident alphabeta T cells belonging to normal skin likewise get sequenced within scalp specimens.

RNA, once extracted, was reverse transcribed into cDNA for use as the sequencing template. Here immunoSEQ multiplex PCR was the method, and the copy in TCRdb shows in-frame clones only, minus some. The sample shows about 200,000 clones, more than 55% of them seen only once. Turning to this clone: The antigen remains undetermined. The junction shows a germline mismatch at one end, possibly a read error.

Specimen: CD8+ T cells sorted from blood. The chain recombines TRBV5-4 with TRBJ1-2, with no clear D. The sequence came from a human donor in good health. In DNA form, the CDR3 reads TGTGCCAGCAGTCTTAACCCCGATGGGTACACCTTC. Protein: CASSLNPDGYTF.